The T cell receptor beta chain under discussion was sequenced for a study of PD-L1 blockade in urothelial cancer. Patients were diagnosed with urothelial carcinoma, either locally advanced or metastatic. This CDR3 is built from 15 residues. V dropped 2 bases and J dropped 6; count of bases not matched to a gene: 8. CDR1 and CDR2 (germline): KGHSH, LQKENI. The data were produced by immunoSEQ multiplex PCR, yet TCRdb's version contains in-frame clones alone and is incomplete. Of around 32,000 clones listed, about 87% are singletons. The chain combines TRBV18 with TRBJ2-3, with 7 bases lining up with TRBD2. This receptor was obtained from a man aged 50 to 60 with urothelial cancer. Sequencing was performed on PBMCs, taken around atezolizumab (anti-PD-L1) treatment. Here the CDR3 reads CASSPDQTAGDTQYF. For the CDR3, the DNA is TGTGCCAGCTCACCAGACCAAACAGCGGGGGATACGCAGTATTTT.